This passage covers 27 T cell receptor beta chains from one sample sequenced in a study of beta chain features in type 1 diabetes. The isolated RNA, all of it, was reverse transcribed, so expressed TCRB transcripts were what got sequenced. Produced via immunoSEQ multiplex PCR; TCRdb's table is partial and in-frame only. The sample has hundreds of thousands of clones, under 20% seen once; the top ten hold 0.023%. The sequencing sample was made of naive CD4+ T cells from blood. The receptors come from a woman younger than 35 in good health.

The chain carries TRBV25-1 and TRBJ1-1; perhaps TRBD1 as D (5 bases). This CDR3 comprises 11 residues. CDR1 and CDR2 from the germline V gene are MGHDK and SYGVNS. The V and J ends lost 2 bases and 8 bases respectively, with 6 bases between them. CDR3: CASSERTEAFF. Written as DNA, the CDR3 is TGTGCCAGCAGTGAAAGGACAGAAGCTTTCTTT. Supplemented by reference TRBV25-1 and TRBJ1-1, the full variable domain reads EADIYQTPRYLVIGTGKKITLECSQTMGHDKMYWYQQDPGMELHLIHYSYGVNSTEKGDLSSESTVSRIRTEHFPLTLESARPSHTSQYLCASSERTEAFFGQGTRLTVV.

The chain combines TRBV28 with TRBJ2-7; no clear D. The V end was cut by 7 bases, the J end by 3 bases, with 7 bases between. The length of the CDR3 is 11 residues. Germline CDR1 is MDHEN and CDR2 is SYDVKM. CDR3 region: CASKLGYEQYF. Here the CDR3 DNA reads TGTGCCAGCAAACTCGGCTACGAGCAGTACTTC. The whole variable domain, remainder taken from reference TRBV28 and TRBJ2-7, is DVKVTQSSRYLVKRTGEKVFLECVQDMDHENMFWYRQDPGLGLRLIYFSYDVKMKEKGDIPEGYSVSREKKERFSLILESASTNQTSMYLCASKLGYEQYFGPGTRLTVT.

The rearrangement joins TRBV6-1 to TRBJ2-7, with a tentative D call TRBD2 (5 bases). CDR1 MNHNS and CDR2 SASEGT come from the germline V gene. There are 15 residues in the CDR3. V dropped 2 bases and J dropped 8 bases, with 19 bases sitting between them. CDR3 sequence reads: CASSESRLGRGQQYF. In DNA form, the CDR3 reads TGTGCCAGCAGTGAAAGTCGGTTGGGCCGGGGTCAGCAGTACTTC.

V usage is TRBV4-3 and J usage is TRBJ2-3; 7 bases are shared with TRBD2. There are 15 residues in the CDR3. The V gene end was trimmed by 1 base and the J gene end by 8 bases; junction bases not matched to a gene: 9. Germline loops: CDR1 LGHNA, CDR2 YSLEER. CDR3 coding DNA: TGCGCCAGCAGCCAAGCGACTGCTAGCGGAGCTACGCAGTATTTT. As protein: CASSQATASGATQYF.

This chain uses TRBV2 with TRBJ2-2; D unclear. The CDR3 runs to 12 residues. Germline V CDR1 and CDR2: SNHLY, FYNNEI. V was clipped by 6 bases and J by 1 base, with 3 bases between them. CDR3 residues: CASRLNTGELFF. CDR3 nucleotides: TGTGCCAGCAGACTGAACACCGGGGAGCTGTTTTTT. Based on the CDR3 plus reference TRBV2 and TRBJ2-2, the full variable domain is EPEVTQTPSHQVTQMGQEVILRCVPISNHLYFYWYRQILGQKVEFLVSFYNNEISEKSEIFDDQFSVERPDGSNFTLKIRSTKLEDSAMYFCASRLNTGELFFGEGSRLTVL.

Of note for this clone: The same CDR3 also results from other DNA sequences found in this sample. The chain uses TRBV15 and TRBJ2-5; D is unresolved. The CDR3 length is 14 residues. V lost 0 bases and J lost 5, with 10 bases in between. Per germline, CDR1 LNHNV and CDR2 YYDKDF (reference sequence). The CDR3 region is CATSRDRAGETQYF. The CDR3 DNA is TGTGCCACCAGCAGAGATAGGGCTGGGGAGACCCAGTACTTC.

This chain uses TRBV4-1 with TRBJ2-7; 12 bases fit TRBD2. Germline CDR1 reads MGHRA; CDR2 reads YSYEKL. The CDR3 is 18 residues long. Losses at the gene ends were 0 bases for V and 4 bases for J; bases not matched to a gene: 10. CDR3 coding DNA: TGCGCCAGCAGCCAAGAGCTAGCGGGAGGGCCTCCCCCTTACGAGCAGTACTTC. Its translation is CASSQELAGGPPPYEQYF.

This chain connects TRBV18 to TRBJ2-2, with D possibly TRBD2 on 5 matching bases. This CDR3 region has 15 residues. The germline gives CDR1 KGHSH, CDR2 LQKENI. V shed 0 bases and J shed 0 bases, with 5 bases lying between them. The CDR3 nucleotides read TGTGCCAGCTCACCACCCGGGGCGAACACCGGGGAGCTGTTTTTT. Translated, it gives CASSPPGANTGELFF.

The chain employs TRBV28 and TRBJ2-7; TRBD2 aligns across 7 bases. Unmatched junction bases numbered 10, after V lost 8 bases and J lost 0 bases. This CDR3 has 15 amino acids. Germline V gene sequence: CDR1 MDHEN, CDR2 SYDVKM. The DNA for the CDR3 is TGTGCCAGCTGGGCTAGCGGAACCCCCTCCTACGAGCAGTACTTC. This sequence encodes CASWASGTPSYEQYF. Supplemented by reference TRBV28 and TRBJ2-7, the full variable domain reads DVKVTQSSRYLVKRTGEKVFLECVQDMDHENMFWYRQDPGLGLRLIYFSYDVKMKEKGDIPEGYSVSREKKERFSLILESASTNQTSMYLCASWASGTPSYEQYFGPGTRLTVT.

This clone has more than one count but fewer than ten. This chain joins TRBV5-6 and TRBJ2-1, with D unclear. V was trimmed by 6 bases and J by 4 bases, leaving 5 bases between them. Per germline, CDR1 SGHDT and CDR2 YYEEEE. This CDR3 spans 11 amino acids. The CDR3 reads CASTQYNEQFF. For the CDR3, the DNA is TGTGCCAGCACTCAGTACAATGAGCAGTTCTTC.

The chain links TRBV14 to TRBJ2-7; 9 nucleotides align to TRBD1. The CDR3 is 14 amino acids. Losses at the gene ends were 1 base for V and 3 bases for J; bases not matched to a gene: 1. Per the germline V gene, CDR1 is SGHDN and CDR2 is FVKESK. CDR3 nucleotides: TGTGCCAGCAGCCAAGCGGGACAGGGCTACGAGCAGTACTTC. Translating it yields CASSQAGQGYEQYF.

V is TRBV4-1 and J is TRBJ1-4; 9 nucleotides agree with TRBD1. This CDR3 is 16 amino acids long. CDR1 MGHRA and CDR2 YSYEKL come from the germline V gene. V lost 1 base, J lost 8 bases, and 8 bases stayed unmatched. In DNA, the CDR3 is TGCGCCAGCAGCCAAGGGCCCGGGACAGGGTGGGAAAAACTGTTTTTT. Translation: CASSQGPGTGWEKLFF.

This clone has a handful of counts. The genes are TRBV7-3 and TRBJ1-3; 7 bases match TRBD1. Germline V gene sequence: CDR1 SGHTA, CDR2 FQGTGA. V lost 1 base and J lost 2; bases outside the gene matches: 5. The CDR3 has 16 residues. In DNA, the CDR3 is TGTGCCAGCAGCTTAAACTCAGGGACAGCTGGAAACACCATATATTTT. This gives the protein CASSLNSGTAGNTIYF.

This clone showed up just a few times. The genes are TRBV6-1 and TRBJ1-1; D not resolved. Deletions cut 8 bases from V and 5 bases from J, with 15 bases between. Germline CDR1 and CDR2: MNHNS and SASEGT. This CDR3 has 13 residues. CDR3 sequence: CASFSGGGTEAFF. The CDR3 DNA reads as TGTGCCAGCTTTTCGGGAGGTGGGACTGAAGCTTTCTTT.

This clone was found a few times. The same CDR3 arises from other DNA sequences in this sample as well. V usage is TRBV18 and J usage is TRBJ1-5; maybe TRBD1 (6 bases). The CDR3 consists of 13 residues. Trimming removed 2 bases at V and 4 bases at J, with 6 bases between. CDR1 KGHSH and CDR2 LQKENI come from the germline V gene. CDR3 nucleotides: TGTGCCAGCTCACCAGACAGGAATCAGCCCCAGCATTTT. This encodes CASSPDRNQPQHF. Using reference TRBV18 and TRBJ1-5 for the parts outside the CDR3, the full variable domain is NAGVMQNPRHLVRRRGQEARLRCSPMKGHSHVYWYRQLPEEGLKFMVYLQKENIIDESGMPKERFSAEFPKEGPSILRIQQVVRGDSAAYFCASSPDRNQPQHFGDGTRLSIL.

This clone was observed a handful of times. The chain links TRBV6-6 to TRBJ2-7; TRBD2 might be the D (6 bases). V lost 8 bases, J lost 3 bases, and 14 bases lay in between. CDR1 and CDR2 (germline): MNHNY, SVGAGI (reference sequence). This CDR3 is 13 amino acids long. The CDR3 loop is CASRETGSYEQYF. CDR3 coding DNA: TGTGCCAGCCGGGAAACCGGGAGCTACGAGCAGTACTTC.

Remarks on this clone: One junction end disagrees with the germline gene, perhaps due to a read error. This chain joins TRBV7-9 and TRBJ2-1, with a possible D match to TRBD2 (5 bases). The CDR3 runs to 13 residues. CDR1 is SEHNR and CDR2 is FQNEAQ in the germline V gene (reference sequence). This chain's CDR3 is CASGFGLNNEQFF. CDR3 coding DNA: TGTGCCAGCGGCTTCGGACTGAACAATGAGCAGTTCTTC.

This clone was seen only a few times. The chain carries TRBV19 and TRBJ2-7; D uncertain. Between the trimmed V and J ends, which lost 4 bases and 2 bases, there was a span of 9 bases. CDR1 is LNHDA, CDR2 SQIVND, per germline (reference sequence). The CDR3 contains 13 residues. The CDR3 loop is CASSKPWTYEQYF. The CDR3 DNA reads TGTGCCAGTAGTAAGCCCTGGACCTACGAGCAGTACTTC.

This clone occurred once. The junction departs from germline at one end; a sequencing error may be responsible. Other DNA variants within this sample encode the same CDR3. The chain is built from TRBV9 and TRBJ2-3, with D perhaps TRBD2 (5 bases). Per the germline V gene, CDR1 is SGDLS and CDR2 is YYNGEE. The CDR3 length is 13 residues. CDR3 in DNA: TGCGCCAGCAAAGGACTTGAAACAGATACGCAGTATTTT. It codes for CASKGLETDTQYF.

With regard to this clone: Other DNA sequences in the sample encode the same CDR3. This sequence joins TRBV20-1 and TRBJ2-7; D call uncertain. In germline, CDR1 is DFQATT, CDR2 SNEGSKA (reference sequence). The CDR3 is 11 residues long. V was shortened by 0 bases and J by 2 bases, with 2 bases between the two germline ends. CDR3 nucleotides: TGCAGTGCTAGAGACGCCTACGAGCAGTACTTC. Protein sequence: CSARDAYEQYF.

As DNA, the CDR3 is TGTGCCAGTAGTCTTCTCTCCCCAGCGGGAAGTTACAATGAGCAGTTCTTC. Amino acid sequence: CASSLLSPAGSYNEQFF. The chain carries TRBV19 and TRBJ2-1; 7 bases align to TRBD2. Germline CDR1 LNHDA, CDR2 SQIVND (reference sequence). The J segment lost 4 bases and the V segment lost 5 bases, leaving 14 bases of the junction unmatched. The CDR3 covers 17 residues.

V usage is TRBV6-5 and J usage is TRBJ1-5; perhaps TRBD1 as D (6 bases). In germline, CDR1 is MNHEY, CDR2 SVGAGI. V was cut by 6 bases and J by 7 bases, with 13 bases left in between. This CDR3 is 13 amino acids long. The CDR3 sequence: CASRGASGQPQHF. Here the CDR3 DNA reads TGTGCCAGCAGGGGGGCCTCGGGGCAGCCCCAGCATTTT.

This clone was observed a few times. V gene TRBV15 combines with J gene TRBJ2-5; tentatively, D is TRBD2 (5 bases). This CDR3 contains 16 residues. CDR1 and CDR2 from the germline V gene are LNHNV and YYDKDF (reference sequence). Deletions cut 0 bases from V and 3 bases from J, with 14 bases between. CDR3 bases: TGTGCCACCAGCAGAGAACAGATTTACGGGAAAGAGACCCAGTACTTC. Protein sequence: CATSREQIYGKETQYF.

This chain joins TRBV19 and TRBJ2-1; D ambiguous. The CDR3 runs 15 residues. The V gene lost 5 bases and the J gene lost 6 bases, with 17 bases spanning the gap. Germline-derived CDR1 and CDR2 are LNHDA and SQIVND (reference sequence). Here the CDR3 DNA reads TGTGCCAGTAGTCTAGGCAGTGTTTGGAGCAATGAGCAGTTCTTC. Translation gives CASSLGSVWSNEQFF.

The rearrangement uses TRBV5-1 and TRBJ1-1, with 7 bases matching TRBD1. CDR1 and CDR2 (germline): SGHRS, YFSETQ. This CDR3 comprises 17 residues. The V segment lost 1 base and the J segment 1 base; nucleotides outside the gene matches: 10. The CDR3 DNA is TGCGCCAGCAGCTTGCTTGGGTCCAACAGGGGGAACACTGAAGCTTTCTTT. Its protein product is CASSLLGSNRGNTEAFF.

This clone was counted between two and nine times. The rearrangement joins TRBV5-1 to TRBJ2-7; TRBD1 matches 8 bases. The CDR3 extends over 17 amino acids. Per germline, CDR1 SGHRS and CDR2 YFSETQ. V shed 0 bases and J 4 bases; nucleotides not matched to a gene: 12. This chain's CDR3 is CASSLGKSGGPRYEQYF. CDR3 nucleotides: TGCGCCAGCAGCTTGGGGAAATCAGGGGGCCCACGTTACGAGCAGTACTTC.

This clone was recorded a few times. The rearrangement uses TRBV28 and TRBJ1-4, with D possibly being TRBD1 (5 bases). The V end lost 5 bases, the J end lost 10 bases, and 11 bases lay between the germline ends. The CDR3 contains 12 residues. In germline, CDR1 is MDHEN, CDR2 SYDVKM. Here the CDR3 DNA reads TGTGCCAGCAGTGAGACAGATTCAAAACTGTTTTTT. Encoded protein: CASSETDSKLFF.